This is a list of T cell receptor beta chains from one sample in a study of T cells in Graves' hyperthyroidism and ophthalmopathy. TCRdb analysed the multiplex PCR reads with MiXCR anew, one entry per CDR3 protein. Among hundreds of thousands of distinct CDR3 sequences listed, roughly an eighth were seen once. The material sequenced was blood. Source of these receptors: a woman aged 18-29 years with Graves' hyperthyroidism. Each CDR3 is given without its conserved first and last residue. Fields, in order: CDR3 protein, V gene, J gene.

CDR3 protein: ASRGMTLGQYEQY
V gene: TRBV6-1
J gene: TRBJ2-7

CDR3 protein: AASRVPGVDTQY
V gene: TRBV15
J gene: TRBJ2-3

CDR3 protein: ASSGPDTRYGYT
V gene: TRBV27
J gene: TRBJ1-2

CDR3 protein: ASSLAAPDSPLH
V gene: TRBV18
J gene: TRBJ1-6

CDR3 protein: ASSPRTSLEEQF
V gene: TRBV28
J gene: TRBJ2-1

CDR3 protein: ATYPTTLYGYT
V gene: TRBV6-4
J gene: TRBJ1-2

CDR3 protein: ASSRTGANEQF
V gene: TRBV18
J gene: TRBJ2-1

CDR3 protein: ASSVGYGYT
V gene: TRBV9
J gene: TRBJ1-2

CDR3 protein: SVESDRGRNGYT
V gene: TRBV29-1
J gene: TRBJ1-2

CDR3 protein: ASSLVRGRNNEQF
V gene: TRBV11-2
J gene: TRBJ2-1

CDR3 protein: SARPGQVNEKLF
V gene: TRBV20-1
J gene: TRBJ1-4

CDR3 protein: ASSYGGPRGDYGYT
V gene: TRBV6-6
J gene: TRBJ1-2

CDR3 protein: ASKPGRRNQPQH
V gene: TRBV12-3/TRBV12-4
J gene: TRBJ1-5

CDR3 protein: SARDWGATGELF
V gene: TRBV20-1
J gene: TRBJ2-2